There are many counts of the clone carrying this T cell receptor beta chain. The data derive from a study of regulatory T cells in long-lasting Graves disease. With iRepertoire HTBI primers and Arm-PCR of CDR3 regions, TCR beta libraries were built. MiXCR was run by TCRdb on the multiplex PCR reads, yielding one entry per CDR3 protein. The data show about 620,000 distinct CDR3 sequences, with roughly 15% seen just once and approximately 18% held by the top ten. Sample time point: newly diagnosed GD, antithyroid drugs for less than 3 months. Preparation of the TCR library used RNA extracted from PBMCs. V lost 0 bases and J 0 bases, leaving 10 bases between the germline ends. Germline V gene lookup returns CDR1 SGHDT and CDR2 YYEEEE. The CDR3 is 16 amino acids. These same records also appear under a second study, on T cells in Graves' hyperthyroidism and ophthalmopathy. That investigation notes: A lack of ophthalmopathy progression within 18 months defined stable Graves' hyperthyroidism. Ophthalmopathy prediction by the model preceded onset by a median roughly 6.3 months.

Sequences were derived from peripheral blood mononuclear cells (PBMCs), sampled at new diagnosis, from a patient treated with antithyroid drugs. The chain couples TRBV5-6 to TRBJ2-1; weak D call: TRBD1 (5 bases). This TCR was recovered from a woman between 25 and 40 years old with Graves disease. The CDR3 coding sequence is TGTGCCAGCAGCTTGGCAGGGCTGAGCTCCTACAATGAGCAGTTCTTC. It encodes CASSLAGLSSYNEQFF. Supplemented by reference TRBV5-6 and TRBJ2-1, the full variable domain reads DAGVTQSPTHLIKTRGQQVTLRCSPKSGHDTVSWYQQALGQGPQFIFQYYEEEERQRGNFPDRFSGHQFPNYSSELNVNALLLGDSALYLCASSLAGLSSYNEQFFGPGTRLTVL.